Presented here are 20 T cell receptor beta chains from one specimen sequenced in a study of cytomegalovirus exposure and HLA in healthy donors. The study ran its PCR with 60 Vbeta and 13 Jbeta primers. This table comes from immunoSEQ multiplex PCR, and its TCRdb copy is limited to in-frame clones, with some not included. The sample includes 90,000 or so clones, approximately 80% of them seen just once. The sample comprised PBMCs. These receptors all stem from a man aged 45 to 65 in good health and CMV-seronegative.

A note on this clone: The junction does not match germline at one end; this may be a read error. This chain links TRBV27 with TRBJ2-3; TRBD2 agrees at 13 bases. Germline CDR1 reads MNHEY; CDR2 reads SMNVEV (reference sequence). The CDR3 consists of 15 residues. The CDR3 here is CASSLSGLAGDAQYF. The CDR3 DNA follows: TGTGCCAGCAGTTTATCTGGACTAGCGGGAGATGCGCAGTATTTT.

The CDR3 DNA reads as TGCGCCAGCAGCTTGGTTGGGGGGGACACCGGGGAGCTGTTTTTT. It translates to CASSLVGGDTGELFF. The V and J genes are TRBV5-1 and TRBJ2-2; 7 nucleotides match TRBD2. CDR3 size: 15 residues. Germline CDR1 and CDR2: SGHRS and YFSETQ. The V and J ends lost 0 bases and 3 bases, in that order; junction bases with no gene match: 2.

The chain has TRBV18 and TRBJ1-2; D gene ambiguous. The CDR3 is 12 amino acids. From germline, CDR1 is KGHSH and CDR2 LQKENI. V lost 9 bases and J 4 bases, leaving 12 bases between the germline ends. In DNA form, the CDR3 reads TGTGCCAGTTCGGGAGGCAGCTATGGCTACACCTTC. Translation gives CASSGGSYGYTF.

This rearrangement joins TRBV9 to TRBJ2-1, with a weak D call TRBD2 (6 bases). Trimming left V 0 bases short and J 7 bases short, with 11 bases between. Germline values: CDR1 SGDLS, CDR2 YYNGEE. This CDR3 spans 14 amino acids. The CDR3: CASSVGGGKNEQFF. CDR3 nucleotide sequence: TGTGCCAGCAGCGTAGGAGGCGGGAAAAATGAGCAGTTCTTC.

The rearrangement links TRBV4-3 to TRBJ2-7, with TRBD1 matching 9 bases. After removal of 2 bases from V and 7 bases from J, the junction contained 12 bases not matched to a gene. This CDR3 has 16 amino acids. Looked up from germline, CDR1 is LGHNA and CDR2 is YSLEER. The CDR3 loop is CASSQLPGTGTGEQYF. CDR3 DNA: TGCGCCAGCAGCCAACTCCCCGGGACAGGGACTGGGGAGCAGTACTTC.

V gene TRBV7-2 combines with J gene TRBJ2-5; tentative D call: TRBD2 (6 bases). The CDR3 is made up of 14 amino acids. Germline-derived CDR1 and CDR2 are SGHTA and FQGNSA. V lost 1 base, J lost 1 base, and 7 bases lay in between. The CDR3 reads CASSLVAVQETQYF. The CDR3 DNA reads TGTGCCAGCAGCTTAGTAGCGGTCCAAGAGACCCAGTACTTC.

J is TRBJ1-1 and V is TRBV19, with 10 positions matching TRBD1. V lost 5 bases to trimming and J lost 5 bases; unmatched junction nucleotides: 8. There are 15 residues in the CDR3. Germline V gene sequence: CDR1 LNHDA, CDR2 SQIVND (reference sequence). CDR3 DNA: TGTGCCAGTAGTTTTACCGGGACAGGGGTTACTGAAGCTTTCTTT. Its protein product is CASSFTGTGVTEAFF.

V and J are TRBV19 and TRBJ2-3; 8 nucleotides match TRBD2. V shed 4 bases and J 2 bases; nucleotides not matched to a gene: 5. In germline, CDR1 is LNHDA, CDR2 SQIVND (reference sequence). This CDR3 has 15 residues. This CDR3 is CASSSTSGYTDTQYF. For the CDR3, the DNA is TGTGCCAGTAGTAGTACTAGCGGATACACAGATACGCAGTATTTT.

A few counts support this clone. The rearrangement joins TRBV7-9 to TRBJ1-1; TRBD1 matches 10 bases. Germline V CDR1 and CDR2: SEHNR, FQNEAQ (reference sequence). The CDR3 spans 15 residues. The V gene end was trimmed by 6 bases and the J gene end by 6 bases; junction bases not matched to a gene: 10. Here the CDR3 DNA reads TGTGCCAGCAGGCACGGGGACAGGGGATGGTCTGAAGCTTTCTTT. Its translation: CASRHGDRGWSEAFF.

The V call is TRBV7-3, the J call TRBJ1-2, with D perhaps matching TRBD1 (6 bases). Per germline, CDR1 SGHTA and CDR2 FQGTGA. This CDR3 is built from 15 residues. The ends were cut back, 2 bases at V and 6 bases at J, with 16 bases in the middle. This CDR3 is CASSLEPGGADGYTF. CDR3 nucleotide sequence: TGTGCCAGCAGCTTAGAGCCGGGGGGCGCGGATGGCTACACCTTC.

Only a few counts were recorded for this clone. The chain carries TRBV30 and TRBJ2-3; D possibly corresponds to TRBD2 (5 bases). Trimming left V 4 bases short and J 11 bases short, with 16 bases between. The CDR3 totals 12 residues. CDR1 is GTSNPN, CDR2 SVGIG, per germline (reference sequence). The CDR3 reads CAWTGGSAQQYF. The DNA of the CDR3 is TGTGCCTGGACCGGAGGTAGCGCTCAGCAGTATTTT. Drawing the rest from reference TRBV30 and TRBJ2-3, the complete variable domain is SQTIHQWPATLVQPVGSPLSLECTVEGTSNPNLYWYRQAAGRGLQLLFYSVGIGQISSEVPQNLSASRPQDRQFILSSKKLLLSDSGFYLCAWTGGSAQQYFGPGTRLTVL.

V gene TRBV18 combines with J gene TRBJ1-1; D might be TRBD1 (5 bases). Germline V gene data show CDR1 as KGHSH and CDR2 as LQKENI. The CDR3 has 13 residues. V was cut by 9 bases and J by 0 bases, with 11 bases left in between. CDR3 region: CASRREMNTEAFF. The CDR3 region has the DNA TGTGCCAGTCGCAGGGAAATGAACACTGAAGCTTTCTTT.

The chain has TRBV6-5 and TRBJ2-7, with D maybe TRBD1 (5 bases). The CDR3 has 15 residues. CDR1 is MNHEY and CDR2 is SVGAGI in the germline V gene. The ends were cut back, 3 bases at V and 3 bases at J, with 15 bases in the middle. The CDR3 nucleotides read TGTGCCAGCAGTTATAGTGGGGCCAACGTCTACGAGCAGTACTTC. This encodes CASSYSGANVYEQYF.

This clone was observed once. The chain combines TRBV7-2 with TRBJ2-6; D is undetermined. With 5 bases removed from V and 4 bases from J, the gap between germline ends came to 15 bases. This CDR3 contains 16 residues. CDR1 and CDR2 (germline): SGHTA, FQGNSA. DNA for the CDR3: TGTGCCAGCAGCCCTAGGCGAGCGCAAGGGGCCAACGTCCTGACTTTC. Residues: CASSPRRAQGANVLTF.

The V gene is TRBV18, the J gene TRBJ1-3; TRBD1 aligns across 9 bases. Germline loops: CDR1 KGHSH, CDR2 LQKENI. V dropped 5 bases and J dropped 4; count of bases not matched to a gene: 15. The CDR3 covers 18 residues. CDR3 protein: CASSTLQGATLFGNTIYF. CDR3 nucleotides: TGTGCCAGCTCAACATTACAGGGGGCGACCCTCTTCGGAAACACCATATATTTT. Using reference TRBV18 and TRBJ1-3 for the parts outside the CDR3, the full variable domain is NAGVMQNPRHLVRRRGQEARLRCSPMKGHSHVYWYRQLPEEGLKFMVYLQKENIIDESGMPKERFSAEFPKEGPSILRIQQVVRGDSAAYFCASSTLQGATLFGNTIYFGEGSWLTVV.

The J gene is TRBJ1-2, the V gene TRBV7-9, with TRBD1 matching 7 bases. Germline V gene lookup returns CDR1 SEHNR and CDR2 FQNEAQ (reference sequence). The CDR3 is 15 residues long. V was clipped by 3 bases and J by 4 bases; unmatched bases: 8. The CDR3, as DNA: TGTGCCAGCAGCTTGGAAAGGGGGCATAGCTATGGCTACACCTTC. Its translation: CASSLERGHSYGYTF. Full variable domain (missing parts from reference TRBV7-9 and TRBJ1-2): DTGVSQNPRHKITKRGQNVTFRCDPISEHNRLYWYRQTLGQGPEFLTYFQNEAQLEKSRLLSDRFSAERPKGSFSTLEIQRTEQGDSAMYLCASSLERGHSYGYTFGSGTRLTVV.

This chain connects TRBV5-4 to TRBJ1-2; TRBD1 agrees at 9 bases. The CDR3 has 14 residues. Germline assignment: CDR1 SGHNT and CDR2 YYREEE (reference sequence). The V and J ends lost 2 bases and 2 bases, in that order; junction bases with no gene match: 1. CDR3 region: CASSFGTGNYGYTF. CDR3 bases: TGTGCCAGCAGCTTTGGGACAGGGAACTATGGCTACACCTTC.

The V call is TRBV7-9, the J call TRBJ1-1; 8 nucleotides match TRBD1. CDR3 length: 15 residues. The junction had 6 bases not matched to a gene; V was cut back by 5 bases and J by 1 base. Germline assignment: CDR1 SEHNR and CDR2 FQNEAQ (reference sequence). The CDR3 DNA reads TGTGCCAGCAGCAAGATACAGGGGGAGAACACTGAAGCTTTCTTT. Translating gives CASSKIQGENTEAFF.

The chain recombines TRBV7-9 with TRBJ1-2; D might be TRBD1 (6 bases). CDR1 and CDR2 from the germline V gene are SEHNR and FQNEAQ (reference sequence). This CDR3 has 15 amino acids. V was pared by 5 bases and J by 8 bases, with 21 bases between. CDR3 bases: TGTGCCAGCAGCGGAGGCGGGGGGGCCGCTAGAGGCTACACCTTC. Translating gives CASSGGGGAARGYTF.

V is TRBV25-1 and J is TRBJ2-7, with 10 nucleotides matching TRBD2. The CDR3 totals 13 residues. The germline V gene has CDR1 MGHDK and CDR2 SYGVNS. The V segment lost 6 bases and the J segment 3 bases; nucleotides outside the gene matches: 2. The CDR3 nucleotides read TGTGCCAGCAGAGCTAGCGGGAGCTACGAGCAGTACTTC. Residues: CASRASGSYEQYF.